This TCR beta chain was identified in a study of T cells after yellow fever vaccination. Turning to the study itself: The fractions with low cell numbers were processed using SMART-Seq v4 Ultra Low Input.

Production of TCR cDNA was by 5'RACE template switching, which also added a universal primer site and UMIs. Each CDR3 protein is one row after TCRdb ran MiXCR on the 5' RACE reads. The table lists about 400,000 distinct CDR3 sequences, 6% to 8% of them singletons. Broader study findings: Abundant bulk-derived clonotypes could contaminate FACS-sorted repertoires.

This clonotype was seen only a few times. The antigen is undetermined. The CDR3 has 13 residues. The V end lost 0 bases, the J end lost 4 bases, and 9 bases lay between the germline ends. CDR1 and CDR2 from the germline V gene are DFQATT and SNEGSKA (reference sequence). The sequence was collected from a young man who received the YFV17D yellow fever vaccine. The rearrangement links TRBV20-1 to TRBJ1-1, with a weak D call TRBD1 (5 bases). The sample consisted of PBMCs, taken 5 days after the yellow fever booster vaccination. CDR3 nucleotides: TGCAGTGCTAGAGAGGGTAGGGGCACTGAAGCTTTCTTT. Encoded protein: CSAREGRGTEAFF.